These T cell receptor beta chains were read from a single sample in a study of T cells in Graves' hyperthyroidism and ophthalmopathy. TCRdb used MiXCR to reprocess the multiplex PCR reads, holding one entry per CDR3 protein. This sample has about 480,000 distinct CDR3 sequences, with around a fifth found just once. Sequencing input: blood. These receptors were taken from a woman between 65 and 79 years old with Graves' ophthalmopathy. Both conserved end residues are part of each CDR3. A D gene is named only where the DNA matches it firmly. Size tells how often a clone was seen (once, few, many) or the class of an expanded clone, and some rows leave it out.

J gene	D gene	V gene	clone size	CDR3 DNA	CDR3 protein
TRBJ2-3	-	TRBV20-1	-	TGCAGTGCTAGTTCAACCGCTCGGGGGGATACGCAGTATTTT	CSASSTARGDTQYF
TRBJ2-2	-	TRBV5-6	-	TGTGCCAGCAGCCATTGGGGACTGGGCGGGGAGCTGTTTTTT	CASSHWGLGGELFF
TRBJ2-1	-	TRBV14	-	TGTGCCAGCAGCCTCTTCGGAATCGGGGACAATGAGCAGTTCTTC	CASSLFGIGDNEQFF
TRBJ1-1	-	TRBV19	-	TGTGCCAGTAGTATACGGCGGGGGCCGCAATACTCTGAAACTTTCTTT	CASSIRRGPQYSETFF
TRBJ2-7	-	TRBV20-1	-	TGCAGTGCTAGCGGTACAGGGTATATTGGCGAGCAGTACTTC	CSASGTGYIGEQYF
TRBJ2-3	-	TRBV6-2/TRBV6-3	-	TGTGCCAGCAGCTACGGACTCTCTAGCACAGATACGCAGTATTTT	CASSYGLSSTDTQYF
TRBJ1-2	-	TRBV19	-	TGTGCCAGTAGTACGTCCGCAGTCGGCGGCTACACCTTC	CASSTSAVGGYTF
TRBJ2-7	-	TRBV12-3/TRBV12-4	-	TGTGCCAGCAGCCTGGACAACCCGGGGTCCTACGAGCAGTACTTC	CASSLDNPGSYEQYF
TRBJ2-1	TRBD2	TRBV6-2/TRBV6-3	few	TGTGCCAGCCTCAGAGCGGGAGTAAGTGAGCAGTTCTTC	CASLRAGVSEQFF
TRBJ2-7	-	TRBV9	-	TGTGCCAGCAGCGTGAGCTGGGTTTCCTACGAGCAGTACTTC	CASSVSWVSYEQYF
TRBJ2-7	-	TRBV5-1	-	TGCGCCAGCAGCTTGGACTATTCCTACGAGCAGTACTTC	CASSLDYSYEQYF
TRBJ1-2	-	TRBV5-6	-	TGTGCCAGCAGCTTGTTCGGCAGGAACTATGGCTACACCTTC	CASSLFGRNYGYTF
TRBJ2-1	TRBD2	TRBV6-1	few	TGTGCCAGCAGTGATTCCAGCGGGAAAGTCCTCGATGAGCAGTTCTTC	CASSDSSGKVLDEQFF
TRBJ2-1	TRBD2	TRBV2	many	TGTGCCAGCAGGACATTTTCCGGGACTAGCGGGAGGTTCTCCTACAATGAGCAGTTCTTC	CASRTFSGTSGRFSYNEQFF
TRBJ2-1	TRBD2	TRBV9	few	TGTGCCAGCAGCGTAGGGACTAGTGGGGGTGAGCAGTTCTTC	CASSVGTSGGEQFF
TRBJ2-5	TRBD2	TRBV4-1	-	TGCGCCAGCAGCCAAGATAGATTAGCGGGAGCCCGCGGAACCCAGTACTTC	CASSQDRLAGARGTQYF
TRBJ2-3	-	TRBV6-2/TRBV6-3	-	TGTGCCACCCGGACAATCGGGACAGATACGCAGTATTTT	CATRTIGTDTQYF
TRBJ1-5	-	TRBV28	-	TGTGCCAGCAGTTTATGGGGGGCCAATCAGCCCCAGCATTTT	CASSLWGANQPQHF
TRBJ2-5	-	TRBV12-3/TRBV12-4	many	TGTGCCAGCAGCCGACAGGGAGGACAAGAGACCCAGTACTTC	CASSRQGGQETQYF
TRBJ2-5	-	TRBV12-3/TRBV12-4	many	TGTGCCAGCAGTTTCCCGACAGGTGCGGAGACCCAGTACTTC	CASSFPTGAETQYF
TRBJ1-2	-	TRBV27	-	TGTGCCAGTGCCTCTGGGCCAGATAACTATGGCTACACCTTC	CASASGPDNYGYTF
TRBJ1-2	-	TRBV7-9	-	TGTGCCAGCAGCCCAGTGTTTGTCACAGGGCGGGCGGGGGGATCGGGTAACTATGGCTACACCTTC	CASSPVFVTGRAGGSGNYGYTF
TRBJ2-7	-	TRBV6-1	few	TGTGCCAGCACATCCGCAAACAGAGGCGAGCAGTACTTC	CASTSANRGEQYF
TRBJ2-2	-	TRBV7-8	-	TGTGCCAGCAGCCTATGGGCGGGGGAGCTGTTTTTT	CASSLWAGELFF
TRBJ1-1	TRBD1	TRBV5-6	-	TGTGCCAGCAGCTTGTTCAGGGGGCGAGCTTTCTTT	CASSLFRGRAFF
TRBJ2-7	-	TRBV12-3/TRBV12-4	many	TGTGCCAGCAGCGATTACAGGGACAACTACGAGCAGTACTTC	CASSDYRDNYEQYF
TRBJ1-2	TRBD1	TRBV11-2	many	TGTGCCAGCAGCATCAGACAGGGGATCGTATCTGGCTACACCTTC	CASSIRQGIVSGYTF
TRBJ1-6	-	TRBV5-8	-	TGTGCCAGCAGCCCGATCGGGGCAAATTCACCCCTCCACTTT	CASSPIGANSPLHF